This T cell receptor (beta chain) comes out of a study of T cell responses to AZD1222 COVID-19 vaccine. V trimming: 4 bases; J trimming: 3 bases; junction bases outside the gene matches: 4. Germline CDR1 MNHEY, CDR2 SVGAGI. This CDR3 has 15 amino acids. Clones were read by immunoSEQ multiplex PCR, and TCRdb kept only the in-frame ones, dropping some. The table shows 80,000 to 100,000 clones, with over 85% occurring only once. This sample comprised peripheral blood, obtained on day 0 of MenACWY control vaccination. The sequence came from an adult in good health. The gene calls are TRBV6-5 and TRBJ2-3; 10 nucleotides line up with TRBD1. CDR3 nucleotides: TGTGCCAGCAGTTCGACAGGGGGCGCGACAGATACGCAGTATTTT. Translating it yields CASSSTGGATDTQYF.